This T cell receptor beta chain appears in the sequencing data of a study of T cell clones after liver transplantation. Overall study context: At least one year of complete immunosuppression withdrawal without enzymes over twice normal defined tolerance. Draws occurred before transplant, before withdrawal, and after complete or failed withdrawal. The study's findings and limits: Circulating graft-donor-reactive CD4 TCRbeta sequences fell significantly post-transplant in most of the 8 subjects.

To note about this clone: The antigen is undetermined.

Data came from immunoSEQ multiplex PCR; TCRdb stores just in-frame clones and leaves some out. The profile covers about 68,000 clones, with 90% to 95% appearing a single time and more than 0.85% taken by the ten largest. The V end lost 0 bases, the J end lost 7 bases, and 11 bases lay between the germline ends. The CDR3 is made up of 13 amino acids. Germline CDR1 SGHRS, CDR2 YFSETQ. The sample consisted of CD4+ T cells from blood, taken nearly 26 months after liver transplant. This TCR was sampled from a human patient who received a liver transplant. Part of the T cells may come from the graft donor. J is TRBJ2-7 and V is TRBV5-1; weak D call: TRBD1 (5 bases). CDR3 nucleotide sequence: TGCGCCAGCAGCTTGGAGGGGATGGGGGAGCAGTACTTC. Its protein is CASSLEGMGEQYF. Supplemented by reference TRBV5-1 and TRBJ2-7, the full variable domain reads KAGVTQTPRYLIKTRGQQVTLSCSPISGHRSVSWYQQTPGQGLQFLFEYFSETQRNKGNFPGRFSGRQFSNSRSEMNVSTLELGDSALYLCASSLEGMGEQYFGPGTRLTVT.